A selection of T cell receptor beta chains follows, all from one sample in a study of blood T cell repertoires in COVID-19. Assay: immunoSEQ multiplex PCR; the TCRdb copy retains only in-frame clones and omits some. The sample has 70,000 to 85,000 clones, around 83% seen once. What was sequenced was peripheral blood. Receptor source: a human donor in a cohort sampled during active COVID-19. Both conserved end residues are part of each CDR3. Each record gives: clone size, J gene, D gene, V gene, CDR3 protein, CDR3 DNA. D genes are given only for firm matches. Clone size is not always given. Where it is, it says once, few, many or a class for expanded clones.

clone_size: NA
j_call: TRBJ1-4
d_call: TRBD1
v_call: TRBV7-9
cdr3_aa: CASSLSGGERFF
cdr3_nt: TGTGCCAGCAGCTTATCAGGGGGAGAACGGTTTTTT

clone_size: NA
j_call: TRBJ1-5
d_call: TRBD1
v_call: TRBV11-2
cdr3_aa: CASSLDSGGGGNQPQHF
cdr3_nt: TGTGCCAGCAGCTTAGATTCAGGGGGCGGAGGCAATCAGCCCCAGCATTTT

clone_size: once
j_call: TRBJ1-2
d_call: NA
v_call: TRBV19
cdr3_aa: CASSILGGANYGYTF
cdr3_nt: TGTGCCAGTAGTATACTCGGCGGAGCTAACTATGGCTACACCTTC

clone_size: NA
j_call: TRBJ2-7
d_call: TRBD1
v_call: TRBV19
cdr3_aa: CASSSQPGQGAYEQYF
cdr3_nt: TGTGCCAGTAGTAGCCAACCGGGACAGGGGGCCTACGAGCAGTACTTC

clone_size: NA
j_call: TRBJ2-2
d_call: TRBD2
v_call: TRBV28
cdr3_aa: CASSLVGGPAGELFF
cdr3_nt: TGTGCCAGCAGTTTAGTGGGAGGGCCGGCCGGGGAGCTGTTTTTT

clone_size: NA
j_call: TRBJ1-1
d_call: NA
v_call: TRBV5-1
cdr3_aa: CASSSDGINTEAFF
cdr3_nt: TGCGCCAGCAGTTCGGACGGGATCAACACTGAAGCTTTCTTT

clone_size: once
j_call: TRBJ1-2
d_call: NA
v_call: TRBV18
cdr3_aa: CASSPRGLNYGYTF
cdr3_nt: TGTGCCAGCTCACCCCGCGGACTAAACTATGGCTACACCTTC

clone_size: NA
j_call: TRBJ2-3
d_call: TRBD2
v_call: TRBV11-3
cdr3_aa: CASSAGLAGGENTQYF
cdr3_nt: TGTGCCAGCAGCGCGGGACTAGCGGGAGGAGAAAATACGCAGTATTTT

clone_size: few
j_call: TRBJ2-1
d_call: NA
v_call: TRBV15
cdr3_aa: CATSRGGLSNEQFF
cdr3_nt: TGTGCCACCAGCAGAGGAGGACTCTCGAATGAGCAGTTCTTC

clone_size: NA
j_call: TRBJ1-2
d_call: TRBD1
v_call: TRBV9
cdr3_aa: CASSQTGIHYGYTF
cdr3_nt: TGTGCCAGCAGTCAGACAGGGATCCACTATGGCTACACCTTC

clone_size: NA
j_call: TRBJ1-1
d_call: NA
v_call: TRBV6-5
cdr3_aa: CASSRSIPWNTEAFF
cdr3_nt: TGTGCCAGCAGTCGAAGCATCCCATGGAACACTGAAGCTTTCTTT

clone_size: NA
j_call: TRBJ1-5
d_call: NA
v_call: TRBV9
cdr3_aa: CASNMGGRNQPQHF
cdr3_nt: TGTGCCAGCAACATGGGGGGGCGGAATCAGCCCCAGCATTTT

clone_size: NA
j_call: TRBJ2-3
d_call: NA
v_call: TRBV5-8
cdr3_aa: CASSIGQPTDTQYF
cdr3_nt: TGTGCCAGCAGCATCGGACAGCCCACAGATACGCAGTATTTT

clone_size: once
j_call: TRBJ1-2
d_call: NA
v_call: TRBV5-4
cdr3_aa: CASSVASAGRYGYTF
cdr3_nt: TGTGCCAGCAGCGTTGCTTCGGCGGGCCGCTATGGCTACACCTTC

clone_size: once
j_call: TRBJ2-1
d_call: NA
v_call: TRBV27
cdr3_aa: CATRSGGGHNEQFF
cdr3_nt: TGTGCCACCCGATCTGGGGGGGGGCACAATGAGCAGTTCTTC

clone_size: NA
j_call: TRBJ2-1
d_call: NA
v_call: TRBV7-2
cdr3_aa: CASSGGAGGVEQFF
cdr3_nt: TGTGCCAGCAGCGGAGGGGCAGGGGGAGTTGAGCAGTTCTTC

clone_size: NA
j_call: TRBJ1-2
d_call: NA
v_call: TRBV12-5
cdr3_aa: CASAQDNVYGYTF
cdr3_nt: TGTGCTAGTGCCCAGGACAATGTCTATGGCTACACCTTC

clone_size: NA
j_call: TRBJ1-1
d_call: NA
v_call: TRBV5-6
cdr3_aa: CASSLPGTLNTEAFF
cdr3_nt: TGTGCCAGCAGCTTACCCGGGACACTGAACACTGAAGCTTTCTTT

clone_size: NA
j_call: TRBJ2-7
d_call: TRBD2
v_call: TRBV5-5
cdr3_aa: CASNVGLAGEQYF
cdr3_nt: TGTGCCAGCAATGTTGGACTAGCGGGGGAGCAGTACTTC

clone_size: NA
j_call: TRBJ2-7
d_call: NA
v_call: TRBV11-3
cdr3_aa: CASSKELLRGGEQYF
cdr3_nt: TGTGCCAGCAGCAAAGAGCTATTGAGGGGAGGCGAGCAGTACTTC

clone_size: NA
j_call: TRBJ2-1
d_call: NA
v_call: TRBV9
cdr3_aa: CASSVGAGPGSYNEQFF
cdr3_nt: TGTGCCAGCAGCGTTGGGGCGGGGCCTGGCTCCTACAATGAGCAGTTCTTC

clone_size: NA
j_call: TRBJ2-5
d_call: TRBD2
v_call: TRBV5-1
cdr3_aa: CASSSVGTSGSETQYF
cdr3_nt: TGCGCCAGCAGCTCAGTTGGGACTAGCGGGAGTGAGACCCAGTACTTC

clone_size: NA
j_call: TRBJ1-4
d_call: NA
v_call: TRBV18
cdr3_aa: CASSQLEGEKLFF
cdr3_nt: TGTGCCAGCTCACAATTAGAGGGTGAAAAACTGTTTTTT

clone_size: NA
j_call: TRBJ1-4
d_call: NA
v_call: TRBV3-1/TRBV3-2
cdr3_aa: CASSQGQGAIPGF
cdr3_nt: TGTGCCAGCAGCCAAGGGCAAGGAGCCATCCCAGGGTTT

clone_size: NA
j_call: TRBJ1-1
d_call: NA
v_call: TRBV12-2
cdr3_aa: CASRPTGTVNTEAFF
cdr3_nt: TGTGCAAGTCGACCGACCGGGACAGTGAACACTGAAGCTTTCTTT

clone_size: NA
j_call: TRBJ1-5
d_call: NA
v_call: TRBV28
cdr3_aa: CASSLRGGGAQPQHF
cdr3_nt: TGTGCCAGCAGTTTAAGGGGAGGGGGGGCGCAGCCCCAGCATTTT

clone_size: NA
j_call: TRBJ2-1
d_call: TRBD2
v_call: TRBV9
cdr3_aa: CASTWVASGEYNEQFF
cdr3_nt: TGTGCCAGCACGTGGGTGGCTAGCGGGGAGTACAATGAGCAGTTCTTC

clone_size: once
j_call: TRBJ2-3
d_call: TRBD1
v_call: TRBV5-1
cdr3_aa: CASSSGQGAVSTDTQYF
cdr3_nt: TGCGCCAGCAGCTCCGGACAGGGGGCGGTAAGCACAGATACGCAGTATTTT

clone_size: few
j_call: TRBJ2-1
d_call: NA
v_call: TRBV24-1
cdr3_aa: CATSAQGGNEQFF
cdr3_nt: TGTGCCACCAGTGCACAGGGCGGCAATGAGCAGTTCTTC

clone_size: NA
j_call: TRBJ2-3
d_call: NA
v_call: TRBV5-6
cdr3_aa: CASSLPGSTDTQYF
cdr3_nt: TGTGCCAGCAGCTTACCAGGGAGCACAGATACGCAGTATTTT

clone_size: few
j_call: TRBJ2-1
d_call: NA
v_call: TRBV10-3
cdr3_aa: CAISADRLNEQFF
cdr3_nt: TGTGCCATCAGTGCCGACAGGCTCAATGAGCAGTTCTTC

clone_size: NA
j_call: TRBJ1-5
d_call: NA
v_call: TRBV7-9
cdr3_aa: CASSPGGRNQPQHF
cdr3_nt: TGTGCCAGCAGCCCCGGGGGGAGGAATCAGCCCCAGCATTTT

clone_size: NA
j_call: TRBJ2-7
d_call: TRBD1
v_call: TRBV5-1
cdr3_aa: CASSPRQGGVGEQYF
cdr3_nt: TGCGCCAGCAGCCCCAGACAGGGGGGGGTTGGGGAGCAGTACTTC

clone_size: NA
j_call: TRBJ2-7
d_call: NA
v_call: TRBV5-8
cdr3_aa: CAGTTGLTLHDYEQYF
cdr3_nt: TGTGCCGGAACCACGGGACTCACCCTACATGACTACGAGCAGTACTTC

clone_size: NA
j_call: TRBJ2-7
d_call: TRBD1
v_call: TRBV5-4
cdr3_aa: CASSSLDRGGEQYF
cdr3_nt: TGTGCCAGCAGCTCCCTGGACAGGGGGGGGGAGCAGTACTTC

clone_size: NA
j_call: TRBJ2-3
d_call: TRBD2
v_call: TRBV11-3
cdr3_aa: CASSATSGSDTQYF
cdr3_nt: TGTGCCAGCAGCGCGACTAGCGGGAGTGATACGCAGTATTTT

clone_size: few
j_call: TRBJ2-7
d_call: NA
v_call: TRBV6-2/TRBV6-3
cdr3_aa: CASSRPAGSSYEQYF
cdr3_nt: TGTGCCAGCAGCAGGCCGGCAGGAAGCTCCTACGAGCAGTACTTC

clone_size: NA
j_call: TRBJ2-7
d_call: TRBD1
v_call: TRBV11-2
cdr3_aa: CASSSRTGGFGEQYF
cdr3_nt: TGTGCCAGCAGCTCGCGGACAGGGGGCTTCGGGGAGCAGTACTTC

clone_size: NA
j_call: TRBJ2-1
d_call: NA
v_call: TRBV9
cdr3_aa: CASSVSPGAYNEQFF
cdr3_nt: TGTGCCAGCAGCGTATCTCCTGGAGCGTACAATGAGCAGTTCTTC

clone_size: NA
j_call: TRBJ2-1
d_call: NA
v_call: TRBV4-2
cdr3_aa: CASSQEGGVSYNEQFF
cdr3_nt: TGTGCCAGCAGCCAAGAAGGCGGCGTCTCCTACAATGAGCAGTTCTTC

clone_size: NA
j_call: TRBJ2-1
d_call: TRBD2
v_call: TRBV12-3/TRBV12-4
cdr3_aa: CASRRLAGEQFF
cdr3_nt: TGTGCCAGCAGACGACTAGCGGGGGAGCAGTTCTTC

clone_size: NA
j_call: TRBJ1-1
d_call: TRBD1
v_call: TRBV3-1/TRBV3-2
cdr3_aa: CASSPTRPGQGNTEAFF
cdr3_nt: TGTGCCAGCAGCCCGACCCGTCCGGGACAGGGGAACACTGAAGCTTTCTTT

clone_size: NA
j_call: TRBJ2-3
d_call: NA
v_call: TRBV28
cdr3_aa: CASSLPQLASDTQYF
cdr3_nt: TGTGCCAGCAGTTTACCCCAACTAGCTTCAGATACGCAGTATTTT

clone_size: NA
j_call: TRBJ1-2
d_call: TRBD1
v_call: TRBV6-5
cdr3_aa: CASSSRTGMGGYTF
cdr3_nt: TGTGCCAGCAGTTCACGGACAGGGATGGGCGGCTACACCTTC

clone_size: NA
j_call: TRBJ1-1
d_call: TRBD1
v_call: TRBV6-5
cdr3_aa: CASSYMDRGGAFF
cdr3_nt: TGTGCCAGCAGTTACATGGACAGGGGAGGAGCTTTCTTT

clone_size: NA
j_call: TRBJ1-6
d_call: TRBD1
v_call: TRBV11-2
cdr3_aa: CASSLGTGALDSPLHF
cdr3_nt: TGTGCCAGCAGCTTAGGGACAGGGGCCCTAGATTCACCCCTCCACTTT

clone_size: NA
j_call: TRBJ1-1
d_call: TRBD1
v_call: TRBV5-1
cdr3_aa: CASKWRTGKAANTEAFF
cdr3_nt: TGCGCCAGCAAATGGCGGACAGGGAAAGCCGCGAACACTGAAGCTTTCTTT